This T cell receptor (beta chain) was captured by sequencing in a study of beta chain features in type 1 diabetes. Overall study findings and caveats: Among all four CD4+ subsets, Type 1 diabetes patients had TCRB CDR3s that were moderately but significantly shorter.

TCRB transcripts that were expressed got sequenced, as all of the isolated RNA had been reverse transcribed. Using immunoSEQ multiplex PCR, the repertoire was profiled, and TCRdb retains in-frame clones only, with some absent. The sample shows 350,000 or so clones, around 20% of them seen only once. There are a few counts of this clone. Its specificity is not known. V shed 5 bases and J 2 bases; nucleotides not matched to a gene: 3. The germline CDR1 and CDR2 sequences are LNHDA and SQIVND (reference sequence). This CDR3 region has 15 residues. The TCR sequence derives from a woman under 30 in good health. Sequencing input: naive CD4+ T cells from blood. V is TRBV19 and J is TRBJ2-2; TRBD1 matches 9 bases. This CDR3 reads CASSGTGTNTGELFF. CDR3 sequence (DNA): TGTGCCAGTAGTGGGACAGGGACAAACACCGGGGAGCTGTTTTTT.